Presented here are 7 T cell receptor beta chains from one specimen sequenced in a study of shared clonotypes between healthy human individuals. Here immunoSEQ multiplex PCR was the method, and the copy in TCRdb shows in-frame clones only, minus some. Among about 670,000 clones listed, 60% to 80% were seen once. Material for sequencing was memory CD4+ T cells sorted from blood. The subset is: CD45RA-negative fraction. These receptors all stem from a woman in her twenties or thirties in good health.

This clone turned up a few times. This same CDR3 is encoded by further DNA sequences in the sample. The chain links TRBV19 to TRBJ1-1; D is undetermined. Germline V gene lookup returns CDR1 LNHDA and CDR2 SQIVND (reference sequence). This CDR3 is 12 amino acids long. V gave up 7 bases and J gave up 1 base, with 7 bases separating them. CDR3 protein: CASTTRNTEAFF. The CDR3 nucleotides read TGTGCCAGTACGACAAGGAACACTGAAGCTTTCTTT.

The chain uses TRBV19 and TRBJ2-7; D unclear. The V and J ends lost 3 bases and 2 bases respectively, with 11 bases between them. Germline values: CDR1 LNHDA, CDR2 SQIVND (reference sequence). CDR3 size: 14 residues. CDR3 coding DNA: TGTGCCAGTAGTATTGCAGCACCCGCCTACGAGCAGTACTTC. It codes for CASSIAAPAYEQYF.

The V call is TRBV5-4, the J call TRBJ2-3; D gene ambiguous. The germline gives CDR1 SGHNT, CDR2 YYREEE (reference sequence). There are 16 residues in the CDR3. V was shortened by 0 bases and J by 4 bases, with 15 bases between the two germline ends. The CDR3 DNA reads as TGTGCCAGCAGCTTGGGCGGATCTGGTCAGTCAGATACGCAGTATTTT. Residues: CASSLGGSGQSDTQYF.

The CDR3, as DNA: TGTGCCAGCAGCCTTGGGATCAACTACAATGAGCAGTTCTTC. Its protein product is CASSLGINYNEQFF. The chain employs TRBV7-3 and TRBJ2-1; D is uncertain. V dropped 5 bases and J dropped 3 bases, with 11 bases sitting between them. This CDR3 has 14 residues. Per the germline V gene, CDR1 is SGHTA and CDR2 is FQGTGA.

This rearrangement joins TRBV11-1 to TRBJ2-1; TRBD2 matches 11 bases. The germline CDR1 and CDR2 sequences are SGHAT and FQDESV (reference sequence). V gave up 5 bases and J gave up 3 bases; unmatched junction bases: 6. The CDR3 is 16 amino acids. CDR3: CASSRTGTSGYNEQFF. The CDR3 DNA reads as TGTGCCAGCAGCCGAACCGGGACTAGCGGCTACAATGAGCAGTTCTTC.

The rearrangement uses TRBV7-6 and TRBJ2-5, with 10 bases fitting TRBD2. CDR1 is SGHVS and CDR2 is FNYEAQ in the germline V gene. With V trimmed by 2 bases and J by 5 bases, 8 bases remained unmatched. The CDR3 runs 16 residues. DNA of the CDR3: TGTGCCAGCAGCTTAATTGGTTCGGGACTAGCGGAGACCCAGTACTTC. This sequence encodes CASSLIGSGLAETQYF.

This clone has only a few counts. The chain has TRBV29-1 and TRBJ2-2; D is possibly TRBD1 or TRBD2 (6 bases each). The germline V and J ends were trimmed by 6 bases and 6 bases, with 20 bases remaining between them. This CDR3 comprises 15 residues. The germline gives CDR1 SQVTM, CDR2 ANQGSEA. In DNA form, the CDR3 reads TGCAGCGTCCTAAGGCCCACAGGGAGGTCCGGGGAGCTGTTTTTT. This sequence encodes CSVLRPTGRSGELFF.